The text below deals with one T cell receptor (beta chain). Its antigen is unknown. This record belongs to a study of CD8+CD57+ T cells in acquired aplastic anemia. Turning to the study itself: Isolated CD4+ and CD8+ cells, once sorted, yielded DNA averaging about 3 ug.

TCR beta VDJ combinations and CDR3 sequences were profiled from genomic DNA. TCRdb redid the calling of the reads with MiXCR, one entry per CDR3 protein. This table holds more than 150,000 distinct CDR3 sequences, less than 60% found once. Study results and limitations: Common to patients and controls were around 30 CD8+ CDR3 sequences.

Between the trimmed V and J ends, which lost 2 bases and 4 bases, there was a span of 9 bases. Per the germline V gene, CDR1 is SNHLY and CDR2 is FYNNEI. The CDR3 has 13 amino acids. Individuals selected for sequencing had exhibited CD8+CD57+ cell expansion on flow cytometry. Each of the patients presented with severe acquired aplastic anemia. The gene calls are TRBV2 and TRBJ2-7; D might be TRBD1 (6 bases). Sequenced sample: sorted CD4+, CD8+, or CD8+CD57+ T cells (not recorded which) from PBMCs. The clonotype was recovered from a human donor with aplastic anemia. The CDR3 here is CASSEYQGYEQYF. The CDR3 nucleotides are TGTGCCAGCAGTGAATATCAGGGGTACGAGCAGTACTTC.